This is a list of T cell receptor beta chains from one sample in a study of T cell changes during pregnancy in multiple sclerosis. Libraries were prepared by immunoSEQ multiplex PCR; TCRdb keeps only in-frame clonotypes and omits some of them. The table has 25,000 to 35,000 clones, roughly 90% seen once. The specimen was CD8+ T cells from peripheral blood mononuclear cells, collected in the first trimester of pregnancy. These receptor sequences come from a female donor with multiple sclerosis, enrolled in a pregnancy study. The CDR3 runs from the conserved cysteine through the conserved F or W. D genes are given only for firm matches. Rows may omit the clone size; those that give it use once, few, many or a size class.

TRBJ1-2 | NA | TRBD1 | TRBV29-1 | CSVAGTGNYGYTF | TGCAGCGTGGCCGGGACAGGGAACTATGGCTACACCTTC
TRBJ1-1 | NA | TRBD1 | TRBV7-9 | CASNKGQGEVLMNTEAFF | TGTGCCAGCAACAAGGGACAGGGGGAAGTTTTGATGAACACTGAAGCTTTCTTT
TRBJ2-3 | once | TRBD1 | TRBV6-5 | CASSPGGESDTQYF | TGTGCCAGCAGCCCAGGGGGAGAATCAGATACGCAGTATTTT
TRBJ1-2 | NA | NA | TRBV25-1 | CASSEYLQGSGYTF | TGTGCCAGCAGTGAATATCTCCAGGGTAGTGGCTACACCTTC
TRBJ2-1 | NA | TRBD2 | TRBV28 | CASSSSGRGYNEQFF | TGTGCCAGCAGTTCTAGCGGGAGAGGGTACAATGAGCAGTTCTTC
TRBJ2-1 | NA | NA | TRBV28 | CASSPPWSESYNEQFF | TGTGCCAGCAGTCCCCCTTGGAGCGAATCCTACAATGAGCAGTTCTTC
TRBJ1-2 | NA | TRBD1 | TRBV6-4 | CASSDTTGGHSGYTF | TGTGCCAGCAGTGACACGACAGGGGGCCATTCTGGCTACACCTTC
TRBJ2-7 | NA | NA | TRBV27 | CASSPRGGEQYF | TGTGCCAGCAGCCCTCGGGGTGGCGAGCAGTACTTC
TRBJ2-3 | few | NA | TRBV5-6 | CASSLVSARYTDTQYF | TGTGCCAGCAGCTTGGTTTCAGCGCGGTACACAGATACGCAGTATTTT
TRBJ1-1 | NA | NA | TRBV6-6 | CASRTRGFAFF | TGTGCCAGCAGGACTCGGGGGTTCGCTTTCTTT
TRBJ2-7 | NA | NA | TRBV4-1 | CASSQDGGSYEQYF | TGCGCCAGCAGCCAAGACGGGGGTTCCTACGAGCAGTACTTC
TRBJ2-1 | NA | TRBD2 | TRBV7-3 | CASSQGGLAGYEQFF | TGTGCCAGCAGCCAAGGGGGACTAGCGGGATATGAGCAGTTCTTC
TRBJ1-4 | once | TRBD1 | TRBV10-3 | CAIRQGARDEKLFF | TGTGCCATCAGGCAGGGGGCGCGGGATGAAAAACTGTTTTTT
TRBJ1-4 | NA | NA | TRBV4-3 | CASSQESRVGEKLFF | TGCGCCAGCAGCCAAGAATCGAGGGTTGGAGAAAAACTGTTTTTT
TRBJ1-5 | NA | NA | TRBV30 | CAWSGVVGFGQPQHF | TGTGCCTGGAGTGGGGTCGTCGGGTTTGGTCAGCCCCAGCATTTT
TRBJ2-3 | NA | TRBD2 | TRBV28 | CASSPEREHTDTQYF | TGTGCCAGCAGTCCCGAGCGGGAGCACACAGATACGCAGTATTTT
TRBJ2-5 | NA | TRBD2 | TRBV27 | CASSLLAGGPGETQYF | TGTGCCAGCAGTTTATTAGCGGGAGGGCCGGGGGAGACCCAGTACTTC
TRBJ1-5 | NA | NA | TRBV5-1 | CASSLGLSNQPQHF | TGCGCCAGCAGCTTGGGACTGAGCAATCAGCCCCAGCATTTT